The sample holds one count of the clone carrying this T cell receptor (beta chain). CDR1 is SGHTA, CDR2 FQGNSA, per germline. V lost 4 bases and J lost 2; bases outside the gene matches: 2. The CDR3 is made up of 15 amino acids. This sample was included in a study of blood T cell repertoires in COVID-19. On the study more broadly: Nucleic acid was either cDNA or gDNA, and it came from T cells, B-cell-depleted T cells, or PBMCs.

Clones were sequenced by immunoSEQ multiplex PCR, and TCRdb holds only the in-frame ones, with some missing. This repertoire shows roughly 350,000 clones, 92% found once; its top ten account for about 18%. Among Cohort 3 donors, those recovered had two negative PCRs, clearance, or symptom resolution. The clonotype originates from a woman in her thirties who had recovered from COVID-19. V usage is TRBV7-2 and J usage is TRBJ1-5; 10 nucleotides line up with TRBD1. The sequenced sample was PBMCs or T cells enriched from blood (not recorded which). In DNA, the CDR3 is TGTGCCAGCAGCTCGACAGGGGGCGGCAATCAGCCCCAGCATTTT. It yields the protein CASSSTGGGNQPQHF.